These T cell receptor beta chains were read from a single sample in a study of OX40 agonist ivuxolimab in advanced cancers. The data were produced by immunoSEQ multiplex PCR, yet TCRdb's version contains in-frame clones alone and is incomplete. Among 65,000 to 70,000 clones, around 87% were seen once, and the ten largest hold about 10%. Sequencing was performed on CD4+ or CD8+ T cells sorted from blood, taken in a trial of the OX40 agonist ivuxolimab. These TCRs come from an adult with an advanced solid tumor such as melanoma, head and neck, liver or kidney cancer. The CDR3 runs from the conserved cysteine through the conserved F or W. Each record gives: clone size, V gene, D gene, J gene, CDR3 protein, CDR3 DNA. A D gene is named only where the DNA matches it firmly. The size entry is marked missing in some rows and otherwise reads once, few, many or a size class.

>once|TRBV7-3|-|TRBJ2-1
CASSRTNNEQFF
TGTGCCAGCAGCCGGACTAACAATGAGCAGTTCTTC
>-|TRBV9|-|TRBJ2-7
CASSPRIGEQYF
TGTGCCAGCAGCCCTCGTATTGGCGAGCAGTACTTC
>-|TRBV7-9|-|TRBJ2-7
CASSPGTFYEQYF
TGTGCCAGCAGCCCGGGGACCTTCTACGAGCAGTACTTC
>-|TRBV5-1|-|TRBJ2-5
CASRTAPPQETQYF
TGCGCCAGCAGGACCGCCCCCCCTCAAGAGACCCAGTACTTC
>-|TRBV9|-|TRBJ2-1
CASSVQPEGNEQFF
TGTGCCAGCAGCGTACAACCCGAGGGTAATGAGCAGTTCTTC
>-|TRBV4-2|-|TRBJ2-2
CASSQDYGELFF
TGTGCCAGCAGCCAAGATTACGGGGAGCTGTTTTTT
>-|TRBV6-1|-|TRBJ2-1
CASIGQGGNEQFF
TGTGCCAGCATAGGGCAGGGGGGGAATGAGCAGTTCTTC
>-|TRBV19|-|TRBJ2-2
CASSGIADTGELFF
TGTGCCAGTAGTGGAATAGCGGACACCGGGGAGCTGTTTTTT
>few|TRBV29-1|-|TRBJ2-5
CSVGGRSETQYF
TGCAGCGTTGGAGGCAGGTCGGAGACCCAGTACTTC
>-|TRBV7-9|-|TRBJ2-7
CASSLVGSPHYEQYF
TGTGCCAGCAGCTTAGTAGGGTCTCCTCACTACGAGCAGTACTTC
>-|TRBV13|TRBD1|TRBJ1-2
CASSSLDRGYGYTF
TGTGCCAGCAGCTCCCTAGACAGGGGCTATGGCTACACCTTC